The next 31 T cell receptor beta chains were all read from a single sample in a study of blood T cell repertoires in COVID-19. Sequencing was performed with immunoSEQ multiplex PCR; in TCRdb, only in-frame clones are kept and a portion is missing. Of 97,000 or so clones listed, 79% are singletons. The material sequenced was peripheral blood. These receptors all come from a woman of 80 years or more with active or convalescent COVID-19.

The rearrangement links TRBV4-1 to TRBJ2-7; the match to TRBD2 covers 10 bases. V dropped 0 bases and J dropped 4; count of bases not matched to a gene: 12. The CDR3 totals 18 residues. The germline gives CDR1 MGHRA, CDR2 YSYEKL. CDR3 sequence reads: CASSQDPLAGVVPYEQYF. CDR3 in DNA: TGCGCCAGCAGCCAAGATCCCCTAGCGGGAGTTGTTCCATACGAGCAGTACTTC.

The CDR3: CASSLEGGAGTGSNEQFF. DNA for the CDR3: TGTGCCAGCAGTCTCGAGGGGGGAGCGGGAACCGGGTCCAATGAGCAGTTCTTC. The J gene is TRBJ2-1, the V gene TRBV6-2 or TRBV6-3; a possible D gene is TRBD2 (7 bases). The CDR3 extends over 18 amino acids. Trimming took 5 bases from V and 6 from J, leaving 26 bases between them. Germline CDR1 and CDR2: MNHEY and SVGEGT.

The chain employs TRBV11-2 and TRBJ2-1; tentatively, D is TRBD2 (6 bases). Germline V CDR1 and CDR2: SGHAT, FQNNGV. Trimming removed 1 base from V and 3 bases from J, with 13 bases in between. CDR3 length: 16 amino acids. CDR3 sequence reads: CASSLVADLGYNEQFF. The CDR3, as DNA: TGTGCCAGCAGCTTAGTAGCGGATTTGGGCTACAATGAGCAGTTCTTC.

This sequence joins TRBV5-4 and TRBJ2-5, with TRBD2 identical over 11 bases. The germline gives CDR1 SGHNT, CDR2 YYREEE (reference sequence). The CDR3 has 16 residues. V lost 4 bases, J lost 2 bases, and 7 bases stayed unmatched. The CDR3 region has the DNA TGTGCCAGCAGCCGTAGACTAGCGGGGAATCAAGAGACCCAGTACTTC. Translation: CASSRRLAGNQETQYF.

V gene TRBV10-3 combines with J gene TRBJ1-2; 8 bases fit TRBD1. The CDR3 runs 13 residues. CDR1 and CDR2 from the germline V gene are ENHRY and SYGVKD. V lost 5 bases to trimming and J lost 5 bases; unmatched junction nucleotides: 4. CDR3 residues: CAISPGTGYGYTF. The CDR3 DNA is TGTGCCATCAGTCCCGGGACAGGATATGGCTACACCTTC.

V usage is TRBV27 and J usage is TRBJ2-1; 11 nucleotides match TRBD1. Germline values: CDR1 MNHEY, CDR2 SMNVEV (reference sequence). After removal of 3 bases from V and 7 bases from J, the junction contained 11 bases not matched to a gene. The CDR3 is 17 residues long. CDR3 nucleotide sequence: TGTGCCAGCAGTTTCAGGCCGCCGGGACAGGGGGTAAATGAGCAGTTCTTC. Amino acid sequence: CASSFRPPGQGVNEQFF.

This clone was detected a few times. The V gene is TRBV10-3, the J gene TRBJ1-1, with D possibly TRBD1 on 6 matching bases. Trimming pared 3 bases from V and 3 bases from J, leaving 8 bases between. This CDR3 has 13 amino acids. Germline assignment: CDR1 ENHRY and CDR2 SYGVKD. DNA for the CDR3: TGTGCCATCAGTGAAGGGGGGGACACTGAAGCTTTCTTT. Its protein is CAISEGGDTEAFF.

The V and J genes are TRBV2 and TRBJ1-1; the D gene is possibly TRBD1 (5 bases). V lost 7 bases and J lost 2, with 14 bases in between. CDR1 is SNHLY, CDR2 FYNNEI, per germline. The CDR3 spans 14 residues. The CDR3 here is CASMAGVSNTEAFF. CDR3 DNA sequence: TGTGCCAGCATGGCGGGGGTATCAAACACTGAAGCTTTCTTT.

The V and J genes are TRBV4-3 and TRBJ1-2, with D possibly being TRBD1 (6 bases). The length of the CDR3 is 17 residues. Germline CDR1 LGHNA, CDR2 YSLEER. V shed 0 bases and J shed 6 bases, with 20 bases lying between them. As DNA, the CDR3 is TGCGCCAGCAGCCAAGAAGGCACAGGGCTCTTCCGGGATGGCTACACCTTC. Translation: CASSQEGTGLFRDGYTF.

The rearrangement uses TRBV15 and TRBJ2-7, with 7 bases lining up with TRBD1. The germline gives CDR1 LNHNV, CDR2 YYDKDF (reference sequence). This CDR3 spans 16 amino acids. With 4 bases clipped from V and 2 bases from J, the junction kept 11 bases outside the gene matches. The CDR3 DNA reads TGTGCCACCAGCACGTACCCGGACAGGCCCGCCTACGAGCAGTACTTC. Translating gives CATSTYPDRPAYEQYF.

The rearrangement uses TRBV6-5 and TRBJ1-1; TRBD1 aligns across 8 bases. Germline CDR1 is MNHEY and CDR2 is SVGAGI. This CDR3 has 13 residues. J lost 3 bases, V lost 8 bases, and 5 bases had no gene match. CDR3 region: CASCRGRHTEAFF. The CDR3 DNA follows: TGTGCCAGCTGCAGGGGGCGTCACACTGAAGCTTTCTTT.

CDR3 sequence (DNA): TGTGCCAGCAGCGTGGACAGTTATGGCTACACCTTC. Its translation is CASSVDSYGYTF. The gene calls are TRBV5-6 and TRBJ1-2, with D maybe TRBD1 (6 bases). The CDR3 sequence is 12 residues long. From germline, CDR1 is SGHDT and CDR2 YYEEEE. The V end lost 4 bases, the J end lost 5 bases, and 9 bases lay between the germline ends.

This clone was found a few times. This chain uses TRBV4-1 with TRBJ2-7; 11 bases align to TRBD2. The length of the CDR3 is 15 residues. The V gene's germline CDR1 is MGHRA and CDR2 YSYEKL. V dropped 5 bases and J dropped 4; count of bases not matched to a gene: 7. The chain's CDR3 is CASSLGLAVGYEQYF. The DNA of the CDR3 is TGCGCCAGCAGCTTGGGACTAGCGGTGGGATACGAGCAGTACTTC.

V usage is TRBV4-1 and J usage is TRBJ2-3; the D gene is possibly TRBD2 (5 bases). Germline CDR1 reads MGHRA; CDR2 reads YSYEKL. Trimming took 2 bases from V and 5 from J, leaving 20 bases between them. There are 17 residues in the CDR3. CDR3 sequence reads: CASSQPRSRTQVDTQYF. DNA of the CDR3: TGCGCCAGCAGCCAACCCAGATCCCGGACTCAGGTAGATACGCAGTATTTT.

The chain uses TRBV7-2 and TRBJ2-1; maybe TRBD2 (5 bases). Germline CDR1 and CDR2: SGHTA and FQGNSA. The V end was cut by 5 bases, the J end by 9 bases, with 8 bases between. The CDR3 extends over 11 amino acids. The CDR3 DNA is TGTGCCAGCAGCCCGAGGGTTGAGCAGTTCTTC. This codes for CASSPRVEQFF. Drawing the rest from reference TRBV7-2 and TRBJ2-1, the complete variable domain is GAGVSQSPSNKVTEKGKDVELRCDPISGHTALYWYRQSLGQGLEFLIYFQGNSAPDKSGLPSDRFSAERTGGSVSTLTIQRTQQEDSAVYLCASSPRVEQFFGPGTRLTVL.

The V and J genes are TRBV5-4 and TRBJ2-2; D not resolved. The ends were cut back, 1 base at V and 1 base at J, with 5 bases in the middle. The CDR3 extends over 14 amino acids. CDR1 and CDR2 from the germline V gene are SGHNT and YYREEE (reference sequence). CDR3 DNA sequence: TGTGCCAGCAGCTTGACGAGGAACACCGGGGAGCTGTTTTTT. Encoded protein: CASSLTRNTGELFF. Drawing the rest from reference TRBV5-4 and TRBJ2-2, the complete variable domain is ETGVTQSPTHLIKTRGQQVTLRCSSQSGHNTVSWYQQALGQGPQFIFQYYREEENGRGNFPPRFSGLQFPNYSSELNVNALELDDSALYLCASSLTRNTGELFFGEGSRLTVL.

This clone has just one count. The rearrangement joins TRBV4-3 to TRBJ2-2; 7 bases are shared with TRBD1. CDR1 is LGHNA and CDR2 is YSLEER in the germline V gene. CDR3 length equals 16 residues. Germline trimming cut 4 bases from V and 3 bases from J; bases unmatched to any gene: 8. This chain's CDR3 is CASSLHPGTDTGELFF. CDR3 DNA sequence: TGCGCCAGCAGCCTGCACCCGGGGACAGACACCGGGGAGCTGTTTTTT.

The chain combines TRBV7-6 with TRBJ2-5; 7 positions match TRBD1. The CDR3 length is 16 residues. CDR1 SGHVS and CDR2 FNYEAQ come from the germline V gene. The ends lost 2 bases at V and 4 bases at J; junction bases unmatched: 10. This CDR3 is CASSLLAGGGGETQYF. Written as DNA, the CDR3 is TGTGCCAGCAGCTTACTGGCAGGGGGTGGTGGAGAGACCCAGTACTTC.

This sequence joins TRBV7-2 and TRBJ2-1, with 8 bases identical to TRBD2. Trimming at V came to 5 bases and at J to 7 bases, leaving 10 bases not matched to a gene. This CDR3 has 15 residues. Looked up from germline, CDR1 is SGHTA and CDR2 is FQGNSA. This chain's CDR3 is CASSLSGARSNEQFF. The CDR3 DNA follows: TGTGCCAGCAGCCTTAGCGGGGCAAGGAGTAATGAGCAGTTCTTC.

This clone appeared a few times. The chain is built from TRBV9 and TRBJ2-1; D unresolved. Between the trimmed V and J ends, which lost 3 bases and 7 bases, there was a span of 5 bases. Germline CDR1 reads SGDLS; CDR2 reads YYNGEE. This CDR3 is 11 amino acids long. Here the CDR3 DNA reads TGTGCCAGCAGCGAGAGGAATGAGCAGTTCTTC. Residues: CASSERNEQFF.

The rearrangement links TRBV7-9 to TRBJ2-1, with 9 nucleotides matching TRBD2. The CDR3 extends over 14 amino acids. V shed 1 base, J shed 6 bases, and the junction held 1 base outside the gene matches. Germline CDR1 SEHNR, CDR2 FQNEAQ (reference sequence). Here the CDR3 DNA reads TGTGCCAGCAGCTTAGGGCGGGAGGGCAATGAGCAGTTCTTC. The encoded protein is CASSLGREGNEQFF.

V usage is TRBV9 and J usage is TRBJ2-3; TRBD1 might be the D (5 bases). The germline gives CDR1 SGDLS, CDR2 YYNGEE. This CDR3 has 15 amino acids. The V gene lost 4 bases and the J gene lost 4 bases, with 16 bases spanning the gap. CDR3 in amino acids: CASSPREGVPDTQYF. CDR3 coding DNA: TGTGCCAGCAGCCCTAGGGAAGGGGTTCCAGATACGCAGTATTTT.

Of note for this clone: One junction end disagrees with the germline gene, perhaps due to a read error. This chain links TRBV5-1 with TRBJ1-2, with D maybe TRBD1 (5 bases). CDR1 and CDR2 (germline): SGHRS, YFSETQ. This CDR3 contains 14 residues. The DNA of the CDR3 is TGTGCCAGCAGCTTGAAAGACAGCAACTATGGCTACACCTTC. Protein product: CASSLKDSNYGYTF.

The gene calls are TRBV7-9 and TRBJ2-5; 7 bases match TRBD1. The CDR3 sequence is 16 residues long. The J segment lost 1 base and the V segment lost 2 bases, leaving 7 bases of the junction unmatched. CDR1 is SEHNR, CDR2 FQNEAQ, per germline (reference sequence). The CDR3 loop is CASSLRQGSVQETQYF. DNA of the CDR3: TGTGCCAGCAGCTTAAGACAGGGTTCGGTCCAAGAGACCCAGTACTTC.

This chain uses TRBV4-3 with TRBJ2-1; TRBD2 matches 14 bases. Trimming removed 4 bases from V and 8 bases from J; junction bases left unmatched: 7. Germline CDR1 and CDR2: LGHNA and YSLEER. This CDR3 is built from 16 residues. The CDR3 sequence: CASSRQTSGRDDEQFF. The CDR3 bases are TGCGCCAGCAGCCGCCAGACTAGCGGGAGGGATGATGAGCAGTTCTTC.

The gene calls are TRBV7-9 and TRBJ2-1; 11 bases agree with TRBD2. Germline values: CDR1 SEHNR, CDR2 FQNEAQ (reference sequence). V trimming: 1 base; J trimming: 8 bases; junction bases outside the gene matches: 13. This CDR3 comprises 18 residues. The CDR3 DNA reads TGTGCCAGCAGCTTAGGTAGACTAGCGGGAAGTGTAAGCCATGAGCAGTTCTTC. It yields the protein CASSLGRLAGSVSHEQFF.

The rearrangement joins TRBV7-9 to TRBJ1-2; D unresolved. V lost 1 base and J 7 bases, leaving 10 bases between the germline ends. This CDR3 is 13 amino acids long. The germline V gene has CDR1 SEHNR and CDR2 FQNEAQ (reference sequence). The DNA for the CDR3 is TGTGCCAGCAGCTTAGACTTCAAGCGTGGCTACACCTTC. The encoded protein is CASSLDFKRGYTF.

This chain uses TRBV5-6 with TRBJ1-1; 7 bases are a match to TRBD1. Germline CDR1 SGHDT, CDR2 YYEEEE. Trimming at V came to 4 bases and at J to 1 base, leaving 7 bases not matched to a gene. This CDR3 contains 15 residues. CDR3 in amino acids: CASSGWTGQNTEAFF. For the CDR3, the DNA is TGTGCCAGCAGCGGGTGGACAGGCCAGAACACTGAAGCTTTCTTT.

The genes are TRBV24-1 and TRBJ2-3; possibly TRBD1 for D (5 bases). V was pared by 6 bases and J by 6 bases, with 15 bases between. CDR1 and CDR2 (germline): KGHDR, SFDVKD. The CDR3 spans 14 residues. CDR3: CATSMEGARDTQYF. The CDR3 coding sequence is TGTGCCACCAGTATGGAAGGGGCGCGGGATACGCAGTATTTT.

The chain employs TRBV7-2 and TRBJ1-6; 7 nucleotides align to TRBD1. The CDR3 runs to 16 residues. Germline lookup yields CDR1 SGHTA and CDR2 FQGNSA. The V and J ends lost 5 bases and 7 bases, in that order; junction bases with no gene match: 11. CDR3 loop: CASSISRGQSNSPLHF. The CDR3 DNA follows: TGTGCCAGCAGCATCTCGAGGGGACAGTCAAATTCACCCCTCCACTTT.

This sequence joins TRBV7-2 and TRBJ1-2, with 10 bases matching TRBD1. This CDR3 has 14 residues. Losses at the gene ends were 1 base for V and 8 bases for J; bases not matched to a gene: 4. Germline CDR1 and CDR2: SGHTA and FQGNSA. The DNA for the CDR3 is TGTGCCAGCAGCTTAGAGGGACAGGGGACCGGCTACACCTTC. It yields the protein CASSLEGQGTGYTF.